A single sample is the source of the 11 T cell receptor beta chains below, sequenced in a study of cytomegalovirus exposure and HLA in healthy donors. Sequenced by immunoSEQ multiplex PCR; TCRdb stores in-frame clones only, minus some. The repertoire consists of approximately 170,000 clones, with just under 85% occurring once and the leading ten covering under 2.5%. Specimen: PBMCs. The receptor set was obtained from a man aged 25-40 years in good health and CMV-seropositive.

This chain uses TRBV5-4 with TRBJ1-1; D gene uncertain. This CDR3 is 14 amino acids long. Germline CDR1 reads SGHNT; CDR2 reads YYREEE (reference sequence). V was cut by 4 bases and J by 5 bases, with 15 bases left in between. This chain's CDR3 is CASSPMEVGTEAFF. The DNA of the CDR3 is TGTGCCAGCAGCCCTATGGAGGTGGGAACTGAAGCTTTCTTT.

This clone was recorded only once. This CDR3 reads CASSLFLNTGELFF. The CDR3 DNA sequence: TGTGCCAGCAGTTTATTTCTGAACACCGGGGAGCTGTTTTTT. The rearrangement uses TRBV27 and TRBJ2-2, with D unresolved. The CDR3 consists of 14 residues. Trimming removed 1 base at V and 1 base at J, with 4 bases between. CDR1 MNHEY and CDR2 SMNVEV come from the germline V gene (reference sequence).

This chain links TRBV27 with TRBJ1-2, with D perhaps matching TRBD1 (6 bases). This CDR3 has 14 amino acids. CDR1 is MNHEY and CDR2 is SMNVEV in the germline V gene (reference sequence). With 6 bases removed from V and 7 bases from J, the gap between germline ends came to 18 bases. CDR3 amino acids: CASSDEQGWSGYTF. In DNA, the CDR3 is TGTGCCAGCAGCGACGAACAGGGTTGGTCTGGCTACACCTTC.

In its sample, this clone was seen a few times. This chain joins TRBV30 and TRBJ1-6, with a possible D match to TRBD1 (6 bases). CDR3 length: 13 residues. V dropped 1 base and J dropped 10 bases, with 11 bases sitting between them. Germline V CDR1 and CDR2: GTSNPN, SVGIG (reference sequence). The DNA of the CDR3 is TGTGCCTGGAGTGACAGGGACGGGTCACCCCTCCACTTT. Translation gives CAWSDRDGSPLHF.

The V call is TRBV27, the J call TRBJ1-3; the D gene is possibly TRBD1 (6 bases). CDR1 MNHEY and CDR2 SMNVEV come from the germline V gene (reference sequence). V was trimmed by 6 bases and J by 3 bases, leaving 12 bases between them. The CDR3 has 14 residues. CDR3 nucleotide sequence: TGTGCCAGCAGGGCCAACAGGGATGGAAACACCATATATTTT. This encodes CASRANRDGNTIYF.

This clone has just one count. The chain is built from TRBV30 and TRBJ1-2; perhaps TRBD1 as D (6 bases). V was pared by 0 bases and J by 7 bases, with 9 bases between. The CDR3 spans 12 residues. Germline CDR1 GTSNPN, CDR2 SVGIG (reference sequence). The CDR3 reads CAWSVRGGGYTF. CDR3 DNA: TGTGCCTGGAGTGTAAGGGGGGGTGGCTACACCTTC.

Comments on this clone: This sample also contains other DNA sequences that code for the same CDR3. The genes are TRBV29-1 and TRBJ2-7; TRBD1 might be the D (6 bases). CDR3 length equals 13 residues. The germline gives CDR1 SQVTM, CDR2 ANQGSEA. The V end lost 4 bases, the J end lost 2 bases, and 12 bases lay between the germline ends. The CDR3, as DNA: TGCAGCGTTGTCAGGGGAAACACCTACGAGCAGTACTTC. It encodes CSVVRGNTYEQYF.

The V gene is TRBV5-4, the J gene TRBJ2-3, with 7 bases identical to TRBD2. After removal of 1 base from V and 1 base from J, the junction contained 3 bases not matched to a gene. The germline V gene encodes CDR1 SGHNT and CDR2 YYREEE (reference sequence). This CDR3 spans 15 amino acids. The CDR3 loop is CASSLLGGGTDTQYF. CDR3 sequence (DNA): TGTGCCAGCAGCTTGCTGGGGGGGGGCACAGATACGCAGTATTTT.

V is TRBV27 and J is TRBJ2-5; TRBD2 matches 8 bases. Germline lookup yields CDR1 MNHEY and CDR2 SMNVEV (reference sequence). The CDR3 totals 16 residues. J was trimmed by 7 bases and V by 5 bases; bases with no gene match: 15. CDR3 loop: CASSTPAAGAAGTQYF. The CDR3 DNA reads TGTGCCAGCAGTACCCCAGCAGCGGGGGCTGCTGGGACCCAGTACTTC.

The J gene is TRBJ1-1, the V gene TRBV19, with D tentatively TRBD1 (6 bases). This CDR3 is built from 15 residues. CDR1 LNHDA and CDR2 SQIVND come from the germline V gene (reference sequence). Trimming took off 3 bases at V and 2 bases at J, with 13 bases between the two ends. The CDR3, as DNA: TGTGCCAGTAGTATGCTGAGGGGGTACAACACTGAAGCTTTCTTT. It is translated as CASSMLRGYNTEAFF. The whole variable domain, remainder taken from reference TRBV19 and TRBJ1-1, is DGGITQSPKYLFRKEGQNVTLSCEQNLNHDAMYWYRQDPGQGLRLIYYSQIVNDFQKGDIAEGYSVSREKKESFPLTVTSAQKNPTAFYLCASSMLRGYNTEAFFGQGTRLTVV.

The chain employs TRBV7-3 and TRBJ1-1, with TRBD1 as a possible D gene (6 bases). The CDR3 extends over 13 amino acids. Germline lookup yields CDR1 SGHTA and CDR2 FQGTGA. V lost 6 bases to trimming and J lost 2 bases, with 10 bases between them. This CDR3 reads CASSPQGNTEAFF. The CDR3 nucleotides are TGTGCCAGCAGTCCACAGGGTAACACTGAAGCTTTCTTT. Full variable domain (remainder filled in from reference TRBV7-3 and TRBJ1-1): GAGVSQTPSNKVTEKGKYVELRCDPISGHTALYWYRQSLGQGPEFLIYFQGTGAADDSGLPNDRFFAVRPEGSVSTLKIQRTERGDSAVYLCASSPQGNTEAFFGQGTRLTVV.